The 23 T cell receptor beta chains below all came from one sample that was sequenced in a study of molecular identifiers for immune sequencing clone quantification. TCRdb recomputed calls from the PCR reads with MiXCR, one row per CDR3 protein. The repertoire consists of around 100,000 distinct CDR3 sequences, with under 40% occurring once and the leading ten covering approximately 3.8%. Sequenced: naive CD8+ T cells from blood, with Jurkat cell RNA spiked in. Subset described: FACS-sorted CD8+CD4-CCR7+CD45RA+ naive T cells. The receptors derive from a human donor in good health. Some libraries in this study had Jurkat cell RNA spiked in.

The table lists this clonotype with a few counts. V gene TRBV3-1 combines with J gene TRBJ2-7; D call uncertain. CDR1 is LGHDT and CDR2 is YNNKEL in the germline V gene (reference sequence). Trimming took off 1 base at V and 6 bases at J, with 7 bases between the two ends. The CDR3 sequence is 12 residues long. CDR3 sequence reads: CASSQGSSEQYF. The CDR3, as DNA: TGTGCCAGCAGCCAAGGGAGTTCCGAGCAGTACTTC.

Comment on this clonotype: One base away lies a much larger clone, so this may be a sequencing read error. This chain connects TRBV28 to TRBJ1-1; the D gene is possibly TRBD1 (5 bases). The CDR3 contains 15 residues. CDR1 is MDHEN and CDR2 is SYDVKM in the germline V gene. Trimming left V 2 bases short and J 2 bases short, with 12 bases between. As DNA, the CDR3 is TGTGCCAGCAGTTTAGAGGGGCCGAGTAACACTGAAGCTTTCTTT. This gives the protein CASSLEGPSNTEAFF.

This clonotype was seen more than once but under ten times. Just one base apart from a much larger clone, this may be a read error. Given the absence of the conserved phenylalanine or tryptophan at the CDR3 end, a read error is likely. This sequence joins TRBV20-1 and TRBJ2-3; 7 bases match TRBD2. CDR1 and CDR2 (germline): DFQATT, SNEGSKA (reference sequence). The J segment lost 1 base and the V segment lost 4 bases, leaving 5 bases of the junction unmatched. This CDR3 contains 14 residues. This CDR3 is CSATGLGGTDTQYS. The CDR3, as DNA: TGCAGTGCTACCGGACTAGGGGGCACAGATACGCAGTATTCT.

This sequence joins TRBV14 and TRBJ2-5; D is perhaps TRBD1 or TRBD2 (5 bases each). This CDR3 spans 13 amino acids. Trimming left V 2 bases short and J 6 bases short, with 10 bases between. Per the germline V gene, CDR1 is SGHDN and CDR2 is FVKESK. The CDR3 DNA reads TGTGCCAGCAGCCAATGGAAGGGACAGACCCAGTACTTC. Translation gives CASSQWKGQTQYF.

Concerning this clonotype: A much more abundant neighbour one base away suggests this may be a read error. The CDR3 bases are TGTGCCAGCAGTTTAAGGCGGAACACAGATACGCAGAATTTT. As protein: CASSLRRNTDTQNF. This sequence joins TRBV28 and TRBJ2-3; D unclear. CDR3 length equals 14 residues. Looked up from germline, CDR1 is MDHEN and CDR2 is SYDVKM.

In this sample, this clonotype turned up a few times. V usage is TRBV9 and J usage is TRBJ2-7; 10 bases fit TRBD1. With V trimmed by 4 bases and J by 4 bases, 5 bases remained unmatched. There are 14 residues in the CDR3. The germline V gene has CDR1 SGDLS and CDR2 YYNGEE. The CDR3 sequence: CASSPAGQGYEQYF. The CDR3 DNA is TGTGCCAGCAGCCCCGCGGGACAGGGGTACGAGCAGTACTTC. The variable domain in full, with the rest retrieved from reference TRBV9 and TRBJ2-7, is DSGVTQTPKHLITATGQRVTLRCSPRSGDLSVYWYQQSLDQGLQFLIQYYNGEERAKGNILERFSAQQFPDLHSELNLSSLELGDSALYFCASSPAGQGYEQYFGPGTRLTVT.

This clonotype was recorded a few times. The chain couples TRBV19 to TRBJ2-2, with 7 bases matching TRBD1. V lost 7 bases and J lost 6; bases outside the gene matches: 11. This CDR3 is built from 15 residues. Germline V gene data show CDR1 as LNHDA and CDR2 as SQIVND (reference sequence). The CDR3 protein is CASTYTDRVPGELFF. The CDR3 region has the DNA TGTGCCAGTACCTACACAGACAGGGTACCCGGGGAGCTGTTTTTT. Variable domain in full (rest from reference TRBV19 and TRBJ2-2): DGGITQSPKYLFRKEGQNVTLSCEQNLNHDAMYWYRQDPGQGLRLIYYSQIVNDFQKGDIAEGYSVSREKKESFPLTVTSAQKNPTAFYLCASTYTDRVPGELFFGEGSRLTVL.

This clonotype was seen repeatedly, ten times or more. The rearrangement joins TRBV7-2 to TRBJ2-3, with TRBD2 matching 10 bases. Germline V gene sequence: CDR1 SGHTA, CDR2 FQGNSA. Germline trimming cut 1 base from V and 3 bases from J; bases unmatched to any gene: 7. The CDR3 extends over 17 amino acids. CDR3 residues: CASSLDVSGRRTDTQYF. As DNA, the CDR3 is TGTGCCAGCAGCTTAGACGTTAGCGGGAGGCGGACAGATACGCAGTATTTT. Full variable domain (remainder filled in from reference TRBV7-2 and TRBJ2-3): GAGVSQSPSNKVTEKGKDVELRCDPISGHTALYWYRQSLGQGLEFLIYFQGNSAPDKSGLPSDRFSAERTGGSVSTLTIQRTQQEDSAVYLCASSLDVSGRRTDTQYFGPGTRLTVL.

As concerns this clonotype: Compared with germline, one end of the junction differs, possibly owing to a read error. The chain joins TRBV5-6 to TRBJ2-7, with D possibly TRBD2 on 6 matching bases. The CDR3 spans 16 residues. Germline-derived CDR1 and CDR2 are SGHDT and YYEEEE. CDR3 in amino acids: CASSLGRRDLGYEQYF. The CDR3 DNA reads TGTGCCAGCAGTTTGGGCCGGCGGGACCTAGGGTACGAGCAGTACTTC.

This clonotype showed up just a few times. The chain recombines TRBV7-6 with TRBJ2-7; D is undetermined. The CDR3 spans 14 residues. The V and J ends lost 0 bases and 3 bases respectively, with 9 bases between them. CDR1 and CDR2 from the germline V gene are SGHVS and FNYEAQ. The DNA for the CDR3 is TGTGCCAGCAGCTTAGCGGGCAGTAGCTACGAGCAGTACTTC. Translation gives CASSLAGSSYEQYF.

The rearrangement links TRBV7-9 to TRBJ2-7; D perhaps matches TRBD2 (6 bases). Germline assignment: CDR1 SEHNR and CDR2 FQNEAQ (reference sequence). This CDR3 has 16 residues. Trimming took off 5 bases at V and 3 bases at J, with 20 bases between the two ends. The CDR3 loop reads CASSQSPGLKYYEQYF. In nucleotides, the CDR3 is TGTGCCAGCAGCCAAAGTCCGGGACTGAAATACTACGAGCAGTACTTC.

With regard to this clonotype: A clone one base away is much larger, so this may be a read error. The genes are TRBV28 and TRBJ2-7, with 7 positions matching TRBD2. CDR1 is MDHEN and CDR2 is SYDVKM in the germline V gene. The trim removed 2 bases at V and 0 bases at J, leaving 4 bases unmatched. This CDR3 is 15 amino acids long. CDR3 bases: TGTGCCAGCAGTTTACTTGGCGGGGGCTCCTACGAGCAGTACTTC. Its protein product is CASSLLGGGSYEQYF.

On this clonotype: This may arise from a read error, as a much more abundant clone is one base away. This chain links TRBV7-9 with TRBJ2-7; 12 bases map to TRBD1. With V trimmed by 5 bases and J by 5 bases, 10 bases remained unmatched. The CDR3 extends over 16 amino acids. Per the germline V gene, CDR1 is SEHNR and CDR2 is FQNEAQ (reference sequence). CDR3 in amino acids: CASSVPGQGASHEQYF. As DNA, the CDR3 is TGTGCCAGCAGCGTCCCGGGACAGGGGGCCTCGCACGAGCAGTACTTC.

The gene calls are TRBV6-5 and TRBJ2-5; D may be TRBD1 or TRBD2 (7 bases each). The V gene lost 1 base and the J gene lost 5 bases, with 14 bases spanning the gap. CDR1 is MNHEY, CDR2 SVGAGI, per germline. The CDR3 contains 15 residues. This chain's CDR3 is CASSYFQGEGETQYF. The CDR3 DNA reads as TGTGCCAGCAGTTACTTTCAGGGGGAGGGTGAGACCCAGTACTTC.

The chain is built from TRBV7-6 and TRBJ2-7; D gene uncertain. Germline V gene lookup returns CDR1 SGHVS and CDR2 FNYEAQ. The CDR3 runs to 16 residues. The germline V and J ends were trimmed by 1 base and 5 bases, with 18 bases remaining between them. Written as DNA, the CDR3 is TGTGCCAGCAGCTTAGGCCCGCCTCCGCTTGCCAACGAGCAGTACTTC. It translates to CASSLGPPPLANEQYF.

This clonotype was counted only a few times. The chain uses TRBV11-2 and TRBJ2-7; D may correspond to TRBD1 or TRBD2 (6 bases each). Germline lookup yields CDR1 SGHAT and CDR2 FQNNGV. CDR3 length equals 14 residues. V was trimmed by 6 bases and J by 0 bases, leaving 12 bases between them. The CDR3 sequence: CASSPGAGSYEQYF. DNA of the CDR3: TGTGCCAGCAGTCCGGGGGCCGGCTCCTACGAGCAGTACTTC.

The chain couples TRBV7-3 to TRBJ2-7; no definite D call. The germline V gene encodes CDR1 SGHTA and CDR2 FQGTGA. The CDR3 length is 14 residues. Trimming pared 5 bases from V and 4 bases from J, leaving 15 bases between. CDR3 DNA: TGTGCCAGCAGCCCCGATCAAAACAGTTACGAGCAGTACTTC. Amino acids: CASSPDQNSYEQYF.

The V gene is TRBV19, the J gene TRBJ2-4, with 9 bases lining up with TRBD1. Trimming removed 8 bases from V and 5 bases from J; junction bases left unmatched: 7. The CDR3 is made up of 14 amino acids. From germline, CDR1 is LNHDA and CDR2 SQIVND (reference sequence). CDR3 coding DNA: TGTGCCAGTTGGAGCCGGACAGGGGAAAACATTCAGTACTTC. Protein product: CASWSRTGENIQYF.

At least ten counts were recorded for this clonotype. CDR3 in amino acids: CSVEVKVYPGTQYF. In nucleotides, the CDR3 is TGCAGCGTTGAAGTGAAGGTCTACCCTGGCACCCAGTACTTC. This chain uses TRBV29-1 with TRBJ2-5, with unresolved D. The V gene's germline CDR1 is SQVTM and CDR2 ANQGSEA. With 1 base removed from V and 8 bases from J, the gap between germline ends came to 17 bases. The CDR3 runs 14 residues.

Worth noting for this clonotype: The CDR3 carries no conserved terminal phenylalanine or tryptophan, so it likely arises from a read error. The chain has TRBV4-3 and TRBJ2-3; no firm D call. The CDR3 is 13 amino acids. In germline, CDR1 is LGHNA, CDR2 YSLEER. The ends were cut back, 4 bases at V and 0 bases at J, with 5 bases in the middle. The CDR3 DNA is TGCGCCAGCAGCCGTCGGAGCACAGATACGCAGTATTAT. Protein sequence: CASSRRSTDTQYY.

The rearrangement uses TRBV6-5 and TRBJ2-5; 7 nucleotides line up with TRBD1. The J segment lost 0 bases and the V segment lost 4 bases, leaving 5 bases of the junction unmatched. The CDR3 contains 15 residues. CDR1 is MNHEY, CDR2 SVGAGI, per germline. CDR3 sequence (DNA): TGTGCCAGCAGTTTACAGGGGATCCACCAAGAGACCCAGTACTTC. Protein: CASSLQGIHQETQYF.

A word on this clonotype: Possible read error: a much larger clone is one base away. The chain combines TRBV7-8 with TRBJ2-4; 10 nucleotides align to TRBD2. V lost 5 bases, J lost 2 bases, and 15 bases stayed unmatched. Germline CDR1 and CDR2: SGHVS and FQNEAQ. The CDR3 runs 19 residues. The CDR3 spells CASSLLVLAGVITKNIQYF. CDR3 in DNA: TGTGCCAGCAGCCTTTTAGTCCTAGCGGGAGTAATCACCAAAAACATTCAGTACTTC.

The V gene is TRBV24-1, the J gene TRBJ2-1; 9 bases are shared with TRBD2. The junction had 14 bases not matched to a gene; V was cut back by 4 bases and J by 8 bases. The CDR3 is 17 residues long. Germline V CDR1 and CDR2: KGHDR, SFDVKD. The CDR3 spells CATSEGVGGRAVHEQFF. CDR3 bases: TGTGCCACCAGTGAGGGGGTCGGCGGGAGGGCCGTCCATGAGCAGTTCTTC.